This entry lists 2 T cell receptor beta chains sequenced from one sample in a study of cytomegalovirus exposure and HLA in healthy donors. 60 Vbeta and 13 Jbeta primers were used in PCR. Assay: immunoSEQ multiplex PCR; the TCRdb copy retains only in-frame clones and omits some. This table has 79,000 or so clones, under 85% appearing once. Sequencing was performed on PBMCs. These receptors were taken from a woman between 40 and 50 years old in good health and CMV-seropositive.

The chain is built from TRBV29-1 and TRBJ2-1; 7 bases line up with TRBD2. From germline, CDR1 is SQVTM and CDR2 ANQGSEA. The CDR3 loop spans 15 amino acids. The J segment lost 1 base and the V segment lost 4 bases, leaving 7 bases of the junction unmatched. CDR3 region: CSVAIPAGSYNEQFF. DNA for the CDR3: TGCAGCGTTGCAATCCCAGCGGGGTCCTACAATGAGCAGTTCTTC.

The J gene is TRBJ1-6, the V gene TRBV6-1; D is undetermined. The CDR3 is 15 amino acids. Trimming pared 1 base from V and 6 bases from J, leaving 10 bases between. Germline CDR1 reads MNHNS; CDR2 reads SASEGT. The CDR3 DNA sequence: TGTGCCAGCAGTGAAGTACCGGTAATTAATTCACCCCTCCACTTT. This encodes CASSEVPVINSPLHF.